This TCR beta chain was found in a study of T cells in Graves' hyperthyroidism and ophthalmopathy. This clonotype was detected only a few times. Its target is not known. What was amplified from RNA transcripts were TCR beta CDR3 regions. The HTBI primer set drove a first-round RT-PCR of the TCR CDR3. TCRdb re-derived calls from the multiplex PCR reads in MiXCR, one entry per CDR3 protein. The sample includes hundreds of thousands of distinct CDR3 sequences, more than 11% of them seen just once. General study findings and limits: Most thyroid clonotypes expanded above 0.001 appeared in blood too.

The specimen was blood. The clonotype comes from a woman in her twenties or thirties with Graves' hyperthyroidism.

The CDR3 here is CGSGTVYEQFF. DNA of the CDR3: TGTGGCTCGGGAACGGTCTATGAGCAGTTCTTC. This chain connects TRBV19 to TRBJ2-1; perhaps TRBD2 as D (5 bases). This CDR3 comprises 11 residues. CDR1 is LNHDA and CDR2 is SQIVND in the germline V gene (reference sequence).